The 4 T cell receptor beta chains in this list originate from one sample, sequenced in a study of cytomegalovirus exposure and HLA in healthy donors. Vbeta (60) and Jbeta (13) primers were used in the PCR. Produced via immunoSEQ multiplex PCR; TCRdb's table is partial and in-frame only. The table has around 140,000 clones, roughly three quarters seen once; the top ten hold approximately 0.86%. The specimen was PBMCs. The origin of the receptors is a woman aged 55 to 70 in good health and CMV-seronegative.

This clone has only one observation. The chain is built from TRBV6-1 and TRBJ2-1; D ambiguous. CDR3 length: 11 residues. Trimming removed 3 bases from V and 10 bases from J, with 7 bases in between. In germline, CDR1 is MNHNS, CDR2 SASEGT. The CDR3: CASSELREQFF. CDR3 nucleotides: TGTGCCAGCAGTGAGTTGCGGGAGCAGTTCTTC.

This clone was seen a handful of times. This rearrangement joins TRBV16 to TRBJ1-1; D perhaps matches TRBD1 (5 bases). There are 14 residues in the CDR3. V was trimmed by 5 bases and J by 4 bases, leaving 14 bases between them. CDR1 is KGHSY and CDR2 is FQNENV in the germline V gene. The CDR3 is CASSSRRGGTEAFF. For the CDR3, the DNA is TGTGCCAGCAGCTCCCGGCGGGGCGGCACTGAAGCTTTCTTT.

As regards this clone: At one end the junction does not follow the germline gene, possibly because of a read error. V gene TRBV27 combines with J gene TRBJ1-3, with TRBD1 matching over 10 bases. Germline-derived CDR1 and CDR2 are MNHEY and SMNVEV (reference sequence). This CDR3 is built from 13 residues. In DNA form, the CDR3 reads TGTGCCAGCAGTTTATCGGGACAGGGGTTGAGGCGTTTT. Its translation: CASSLSGQGLRRF.

This rearrangement joins TRBV6-1 to TRBJ2-5; TRBD2 is a possible D gene (5 bases). The CDR3 length is 13 residues. CDR1 is MNHNS and CDR2 is SASEGT in the germline V gene. The V gene lost 11 bases and the J gene lost 0 bases, with 13 bases spanning the gap. The CDR3 reads CAPPPGNQETQYF. The CDR3 DNA reads as TGTGCCCCCCCGCCGGGGAACCAAGAGACCCAGTACTTC.